These T cell receptor beta chains were read from a single sample in a study of blood T cell repertoires in COVID-19. Sequencing used immunoSEQ multiplex PCR; TCRdb keeps in-frame clones, though not all of them. Here the sample spans 190,000 or so clones, about 89% being singletons. Sequencing used peripheral blood. Receptors were obtained from a man aged 40-50 years with acute or convalescent COVID-19. CDR3s include the opening cysteine and the closing phenylalanine or tryptophan. A D gene is named only where the DNA matches it firmly. Not every row has a clone size; where given, it reads once, few, many or a size class.

j_call | v_call | cdr3_length | d_call | clone_size | cdr3_aa | cdr3_nt
TRBJ1-4 | TRBV7-2 | 14 | NA | NA | CASSHQGTNEKLFF | TGTGCCAGCAGCCACCAGGGGACTAATGAAAAACTGTTTTTT
TRBJ1-4 | TRBV12-3/TRBV12-4 | 12 | NA | once | CASSLVSGGLFF | TGTGCCAGCAGTTTAGTAAGCGGGGGACTGTTTTTT
TRBJ1-2 | TRBV2 | 12 | NA | NA | CASSERGYGYTF | TGTGCCAGCTCTGAGAGAGGGTATGGCTACACCTTC
TRBJ2-7 | TRBV5-6 | 11 | NA | once | CASSAGYEQYF | TGTGCCAGCAGTGCAGGGTACGAGCAGTACTTC
TRBJ2-1 | TRBV13 | 16 | NA | NA | CASSLSFSEVLDEQFF | TGTGCCAGCAGCTTATCTTTTTCTGAGGTGCTCGATGAGCAGTTCTTC
TRBJ1-4 | TRBV24-1 | 13 | NA | NA | CATSEEVNEKLFF | TGTGCCACCAGTGAGGAGGTTAATGAAAAACTGTTTTTT
TRBJ2-6 | TRBV5-1 | 18 | TRBD1 | NA | CASSLLTGAASGANVLTF | TGCGCCAGCAGCTTACTGACAGGGGCCGCCTCTGGGGCCAACGTCCTGACTTTC
TRBJ2-3 | TRBV9 | 17 | TRBD2 | NA | CASSPQLLAGGTDTQYF | TGTGCCAGCAGCCCACAACTTCTAGCGGGGGGTACAGATACGCAGTATTTT
TRBJ2-7 | TRBV12-3/TRBV12-4 | 13 | NA | NA | CASSYRVSYEQYF | TGTGCCAGCAGTTACCGGGTATCCTACGAGCAGTACTTC
TRBJ1-1 | TRBV7-9 | 15 | NA | NA | CASNSREVIGTEAFF | TGTGCCAGCAACTCCCGAGAAGTTATCGGCACTGAAGCTTTCTTT
TRBJ1-1 | TRBV10-3 | 13 | NA | NA | CAISEGGDTEAFF | TGTGCCATCAGTGAGGGGGGGGACACTGAAGCTTTCTTT
TRBJ2-7 | TRBV29-1 | 11 | TRBD1 | NA | CSVGDSYEQYF | TGCAGCGTTGGGGACAGCTACGAGCAGTACTTC
TRBJ1-2 | TRBV6-1 | 14 | TRBD1 | NA | CASSEGGQTHGYTF | TGTGCCAGCAGTGAAGGGGGACAGACACATGGCTACACCTTC
TRBJ2-7 | TRBV28 | 15 | TRBD2 | NA | CASRIERGVSYEQYF | TGTGCCAGCAGGATCGAGCGGGGGGTCTCCTACGAGCAGTACTTC
TRBJ2-6 | TRBV18 | 18 | TRBD1 | NA | CASSPRDRALSGANVLTF | TGTGCCAGCTCACCAAGGGACAGGGCTCTCTCTGGGGCCAACGTCCTGACTTTC